Listed below are T cell receptor beta chains from one sample, sequenced in a study of early T cells in non-severe SARS-CoV-2 infection. TCRdb analysed the 5' RACE reads with MiXCR anew, one entry per CDR3 protein. The sample contains about 77,000 distinct CDR3 sequences, 8.5% to 10% of which appear only once. Sequencing was performed on whole blood. The origin of the receptors is an adult who was a healthcare worker with PCR-confirmed SARS-CoV-2 infection or an uninfected control (not recorded which). The conserved cysteine and the conserved F or W are not part of the CDR3 here.

CDR3	V	J
SARPGANTGELF	TRBV20-1	TRBJ2-2
SARGTVQETQY	TRBV20-1	TRBJ2-5
ASSHTDRGAEETQY	TRBV12-3/TRBV12-4	TRBJ2-5
ASSLAREASYNEQF	TRBV5-6	TRBJ2-1
ASSQRRGEQY	TRBV14	TRBJ2-7
ASSSRTGTNEKLF	TRBV9	TRBJ1-4
SARLLAGDTDTQY	TRBV20-1	TRBJ2-3
ASSPGTGVPVYGYT	TRBV18	TRBJ1-2
ASGFGAEQF	TRBV12-5	TRBJ2-1
ASSPSKNIQY	TRBV4-2	TRBJ2-4
ASSSGVDTQY	TRBV11-2	TRBJ2-3
ASSFGGSGANVLT	TRBV28	TRBJ2-6
ASSLYRGLGQPQH	TRBV7-8	TRBJ1-5
ASRLTGTYYEQY	TRBV28	TRBJ2-7
ASRQGLAHQPQH	TRBV19	TRBJ1-5
ASSEARVSEQF	TRBV6-1	TRBJ2-1
ASSRSGGSSYNEQF	TRBV7-6	TRBJ2-1
ASSGTSGAYNEQF	TRBV2	TRBJ2-1
ASSPRGTGQNIQY	TRBV28	TRBJ2-4
ASRIRDYYNEQF	TRBV5-8	TRBJ2-1
ASSPTGGPS	TRBV6-6	TRBJ2-7
ASSQDVGDLTDTQY	TRBV3-1	TRBJ2-3
ASSVGVGSSDEQF	TRBV9	TRBJ2-1
ASSGGTDVAKNIQY	TRBV6-6	TRBJ2-4
ASSLLAGVHNEQF	TRBV14	TRBJ2-1
ASSFLGEQY	TRBV28	TRBJ2-7
ASTHRDQETQY	TRBV5-6	TRBJ2-5
SARPDLTNTGELF	TRBV20-1	TRBJ2-2
ASSTQLNTEAF	TRBV27	TRBJ1-1
ASSSLDSYYEQY	TRBV27	TRBJ2-7
ASSLRTGGRTDTQY	TRBV5-1	TRBJ2-3
ASSLAAGPTYNEQF	TRBV7-2	TRBJ2-1
ASSSSGSSYEQY	TRBV28	TRBJ2-7
ASSFDGTAYSYEQY	TRBV27	TRBJ2-7
ASTLSRDSSETDSPLH	TRBV7-8	TRBJ1-6
ASSRQGYTGELF	TRBV7-9	TRBJ2-2
ASSQDGTANQPQH	TRBV3-1	TRBJ1-5
ASSLGVARKAYEQY	TRBV7-8	TRBJ2-7
AWSVRGQGDQPQH	TRBV30	TRBJ1-5
ASSPNIANEKLF	TRBV18	TRBJ1-4
ASSPGRGRLSPQETQY	TRBV7-9	TRBJ2-5
ASSPAWLALGGELF	TRBV12-3/TRBV12-4	TRBJ2-2
AWRNGPVAEQY	TRBV30	TRBJ2-7
ASSPRTGGGTEAF	TRBV5-1	TRBJ1-1
ASSKNRGPTGELF	TRBV5-1	TRBJ2-2
ASNKGTYEQY	TRBV28	TRBJ2-7
SASGAGLDNQPQH	TRBV20-1	TRBJ1-5
ASSLKLAGSSYNEQF	TRBV6-6	TRBJ2-1
ASRPKGQTYEQY	TRBV6-2/TRBV6-3	TRBJ2-7
ASSYDNPGMTEAF	TRBV5-1	TRBJ1-1
SARVRGNTIY	TRBV20-1	TRBJ1-3
ASSSPRGLGNEQF	TRBV11-2	TRBJ2-1